This TCR beta chain is from a study of blood T cell repertoires in COVID-19. Overall study: PBMCs, B-cell-depleted T cells, or T cells provided the cDNA or gDNA that made up the material.

Trimming left V 3 bases short and J 5 bases short, with 14 bases between. This CDR3 is 14 amino acids long. Germline CDR1 reads SEHNR; CDR2 reads FQNEAQ (reference sequence). How the authors handled the data: Researchers report that nucleated cell counts were estimated from reference gene primer amplification. Produced via immunoSEQ multiplex PCR; TCRdb's table is partial and in-frame only. V and J calls and clone size are as listed in that table; D and trimming were resolved from the DNA. The sample contains 75,000 to 95,000 clones, more than 85% of which appear only once. The V call is TRBV7-9, the J call TRBJ2-7; D is perhaps TRBD2 (6 bases). Sequenced material: peripheral blood. The TCR comes from a man aged 55-75 years with acute or convalescent COVID-19. The CDR3 loop is CASSLGGEWDEQYF. The CDR3 DNA sequence: TGTGCCAGCAGCTTGGGGGGAGAATGGGACGAGCAGTACTTC.